These 13 T cell receptor beta chains were sequenced from one sample in a study of response to subunit inactivated influenza vaccine. TCRdb passed the RT-PCR reads through MiXCR, listing each CDR3 protein once. The data show roughly 500,000 distinct CDR3 sequences, 16% seen once. The source was CD4+ T cells sorted from PBMCs, collected less than 30 months after vaccination. The receptor source for this set is a man between 45 and 75 years old who received an inactivated influenza vaccine.

This chain uses TRBV12-3 or TRBV12-4 with TRBJ2-3, with TRBD2 identical over 13 bases. The junction had 3 bases not matched to a gene; V was cut back by 5 bases and J by 4 bases. This CDR3 has 15 amino acids. The CDR3 region is CASSQLAGGADTQYF. CDR3 bases: TGTGCCAGCAGTCAACTAGCGGGGGGGGCAGATACGCAGTATTTT.

This clonotype was detected a few times. The genes are TRBV20-1 and TRBJ1-4; the D is unclear. The CDR3 has 13 amino acids. V dropped 1 base and J dropped 5 bases, with 8 bases sitting between them. The germline CDR1 and CDR2 sequences are DFQATT and SNEGSKA (reference sequence). CDR3 residues: CSARAGGNEKLFF. The CDR3 region has the DNA TGCAGTGCTAGAGCGGGAGGGAATGAAAAACTGTTTTTT.

The table lists this clonotype with many counts. This chain's CDR3 is CASSRTGTGFYEQYF. The CDR3 DNA reads TGTGCCAGCAGTCGTACCGGGACAGGGTTCTACGAGCAGTACTTC. The chain recombines TRBV6-1 with TRBJ2-7, with TRBD1 matching over 9 bases. This CDR3 spans 15 amino acids. Germline V gene data show CDR1 as MNHNS and CDR2 as SASEGT. Germline trimming cut 5 bases from V and 3 bases from J; bases unmatched to any gene: 8.

The chain is built from TRBV5-4 and TRBJ2-7; 10 nucleotides line up with TRBD2. Germline V gene lookup returns CDR1 SGHNT and CDR2 YYREEE (reference sequence). The CDR3 length is 16 residues. V lost 3 bases, J lost 0 bases, and 6 bases stayed unmatched. In DNA, the CDR3 is TGTGCCAGCAGCTCAAGCGGGGGGGCCATCTCCTACGAGCAGTACTTC. This gives the protein CASSSSGGAISYEQYF.

This rearrangement joins TRBV28 to TRBJ2-7; D is ambiguous. Trimming cost V 4 bases and J 5 bases, with 15 bases left between them. CDR3 size: 14 residues. CDR1 is MDHEN, CDR2 SYDVKM, per germline. The chain's CDR3 is CASSSHQTPDEQYF. Written as DNA, the CDR3 is TGTGCCAGCAGTTCCCATCAAACGCCGGACGAGCAGTACTTC.

This clonotype was observed a handful of times. The chain recombines TRBV10-3 with TRBJ1-5; 7 bases are shared with TRBD1. Trimming cost V 4 bases and J 4 bases; bases outside gene matches: 1. The CDR3 consists of 13 residues. Germline values: CDR1 ENHRY, CDR2 SYGVKD. CDR3 sequence (DNA): TGTGCCATCAGTGGACAGGGTAATCAGCCCCAGCATTTT. As protein: CAISGQGNQPQHF.

This clonotype has just a few counts. This chain connects TRBV18 to TRBJ1-1, with D possibly being TRBD1 (6 bases). The CDR3 consists of 14 residues. Per the germline V gene, CDR1 is KGHSH and CDR2 is LQKENI. Trimming stripped 1 base from V and 7 bases from J, with 13 bases between. The CDR3 nucleotides read TGTGCCAGCTCACCACTACAATGGGACATTGAAGCTTTCTTT. This codes for CASSPLQWDIEAFF.

This clonotype has ten or more counts. This chain links TRBV20-1 with TRBJ1-2; the D gene is possibly TRBD1 (6 bases). Trimming took off 6 bases at V and 8 bases at J, with 13 bases between the two ends. Germline loops: CDR1 DFQATT, CDR2 SNEGSKA (reference sequence). CDR3 length equals 11 residues. The chain's CDR3 is CSASEGGGYTF. The DNA for the CDR3 is TGCAGTGCCTCGGAGGGGGGAGGCTACACCTTC.

The J gene is TRBJ2-1, the V gene TRBV9; 12 positions agree with TRBD2. The trim removed 2 bases at V and 7 bases at J, leaving 19 bases unmatched. This CDR3 has 20 residues. Germline V lookup: CDR1 SGDLS, CDR2 YYNGEE. CDR3 region: CASSVSYMGHRLAGANEQFF. CDR3 in DNA: TGTGCCAGCAGCGTCTCCTACATGGGGCATCGACTAGCGGGAGCTAATGAGCAGTTCTTC. The full variable domain, in which reference TRBV9 and TRBJ2-1 provide the parts outside the CDR3, is DSGVTQTPKHLITATGQRVTLRCSPRSGDLSVYWYQQSLDQGLQFLIQYYNGEERAKGNILERFSAQQFPDLHSELNLSSLELGDSALYFCASSVSYMGHRLAGANEQFFGPGTRLTVL.

The chain combines TRBV29-1 with TRBJ2-2; D is uncertain. CDR3 length: 12 residues. V lost 7 bases and J lost 2, with 8 bases in between. Per germline, CDR1 SQVTM and CDR2 ANQGSEA. The CDR3 nucleotides read TGCAGCGGCAAGCTAAACACCGGGGAGCTGTTTTTT. Encoded protein: CSGKLNTGELFF.

This clonotype was observed a few times. CDR3 bases: TGTGCCAGCAGTTACCTAGATGAGGCGCAGTATTTT. Protein: CASSYLDEAQYF. V usage is TRBV6-2 or TRBV6-3 and J usage is TRBJ2-3; no reliable D call. Germline values: CDR1 MNHEY, CDR2 SVGEGT. Trimming cost V 2 bases and J 10 bases, with 10 bases left between them. The CDR3 extends over 12 amino acids.

This CDR3 is CASSPRTLSYNEQFF. The CDR3 DNA reads TGTGCCAGCAGCCCCAGGACACTCTCCTACAATGAGCAGTTCTTC. The V call is TRBV6-1, the J call TRBJ2-1; a possible D gene is TRBD1 (5 bases). With 6 bases removed from V and 0 bases from J, the gap between germline ends came to 12 bases. The CDR3 spans 15 residues. Germline assignment: CDR1 MNHNS and CDR2 SASEGT.

The chain couples TRBV29-1 to TRBJ2-7; tentatively, D is TRBD2 (5 bases). Trimming shortened V by 6 bases and J by 6 bases, and 15 bases separated the two germline ends. The CDR3 sequence is 12 residues long. The germline V gene has CDR1 SQVTM and CDR2 ANQGSEA. CDR3 in amino acids: CSVAGLAGEQYF. CDR3 sequence (DNA): TGCAGCGTAGCCGGGCTAGCAGGCGAGCAGTACTTC.